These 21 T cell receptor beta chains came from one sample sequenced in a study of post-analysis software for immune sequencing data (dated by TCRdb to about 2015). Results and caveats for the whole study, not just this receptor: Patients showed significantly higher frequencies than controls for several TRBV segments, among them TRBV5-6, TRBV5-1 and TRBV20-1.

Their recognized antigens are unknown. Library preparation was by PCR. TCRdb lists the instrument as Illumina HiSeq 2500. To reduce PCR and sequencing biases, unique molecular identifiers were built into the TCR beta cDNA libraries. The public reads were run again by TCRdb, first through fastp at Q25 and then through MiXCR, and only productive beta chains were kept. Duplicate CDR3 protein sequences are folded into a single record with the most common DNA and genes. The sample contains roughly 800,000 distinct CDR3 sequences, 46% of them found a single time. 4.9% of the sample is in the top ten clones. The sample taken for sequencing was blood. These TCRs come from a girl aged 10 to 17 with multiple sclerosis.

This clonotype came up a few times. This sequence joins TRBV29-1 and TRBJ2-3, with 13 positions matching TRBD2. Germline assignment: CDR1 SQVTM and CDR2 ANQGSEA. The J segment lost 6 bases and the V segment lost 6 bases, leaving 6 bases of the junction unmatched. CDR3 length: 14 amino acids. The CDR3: CSVRTSGRTDTQYF. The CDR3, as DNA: TGCAGCGTGCGGACTAGCGGGAGAACCGATACGCAGTATTTT.

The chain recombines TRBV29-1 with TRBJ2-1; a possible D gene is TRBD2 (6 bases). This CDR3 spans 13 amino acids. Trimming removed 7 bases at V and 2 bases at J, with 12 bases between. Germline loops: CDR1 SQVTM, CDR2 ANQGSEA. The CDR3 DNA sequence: TGCAGCGCGTCTAGCGAGACCTACAATGAGCAGTTCTTC. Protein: CSASSETYNEQFF.

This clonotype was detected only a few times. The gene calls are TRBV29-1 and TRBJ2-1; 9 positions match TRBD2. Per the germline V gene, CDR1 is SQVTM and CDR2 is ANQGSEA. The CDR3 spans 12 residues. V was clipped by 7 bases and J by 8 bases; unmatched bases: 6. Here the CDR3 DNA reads TGCAGCGCCGGACTAGCGAACGATGAGCAGTTCTTC. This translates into CSAGLANDEQFF.

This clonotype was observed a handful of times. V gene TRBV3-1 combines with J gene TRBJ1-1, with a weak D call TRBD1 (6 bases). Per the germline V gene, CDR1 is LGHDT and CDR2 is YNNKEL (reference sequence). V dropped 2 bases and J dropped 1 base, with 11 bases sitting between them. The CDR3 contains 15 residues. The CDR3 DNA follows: TGTGCCAGCAGCCAATTTGGGGGCGGGAACACTGAAGCTTTCTTT. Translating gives CASSQFGGGNTEAFF.

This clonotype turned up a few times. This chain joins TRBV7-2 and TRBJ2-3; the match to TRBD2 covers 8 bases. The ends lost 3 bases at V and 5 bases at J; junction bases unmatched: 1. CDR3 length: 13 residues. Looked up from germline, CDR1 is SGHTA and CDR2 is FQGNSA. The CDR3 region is CASSFGGEDTQYF. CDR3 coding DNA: TGTGCCAGCAGCTTCGGGGGGGAAGATACGCAGTATTTT.

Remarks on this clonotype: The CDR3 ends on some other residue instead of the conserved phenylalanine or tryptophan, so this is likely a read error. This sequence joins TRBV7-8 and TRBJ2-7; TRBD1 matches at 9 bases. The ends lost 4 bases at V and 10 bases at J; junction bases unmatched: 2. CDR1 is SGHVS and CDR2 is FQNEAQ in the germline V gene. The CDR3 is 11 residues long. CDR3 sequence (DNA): TGTGCCAGCAGCTGGACAGGGGTCCAGTACATC. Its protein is CASSWTGVQYI.

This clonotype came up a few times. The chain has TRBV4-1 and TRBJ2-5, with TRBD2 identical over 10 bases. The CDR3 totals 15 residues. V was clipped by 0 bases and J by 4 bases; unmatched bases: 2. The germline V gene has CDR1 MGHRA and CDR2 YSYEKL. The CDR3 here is CASSQEGLATETQYF. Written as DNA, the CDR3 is TGCGCCAGCAGCCAAGAGGGACTAGCGACAGAGACCCAGTACTTC.

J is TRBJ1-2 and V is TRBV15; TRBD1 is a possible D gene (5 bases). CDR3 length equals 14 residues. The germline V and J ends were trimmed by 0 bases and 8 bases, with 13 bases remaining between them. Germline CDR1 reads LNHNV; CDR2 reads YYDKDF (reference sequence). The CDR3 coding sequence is TGTGCCACCAGCAGAGATGGGGCGGGCAAAGGCTACACCTTC. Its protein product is CATSRDGAGKGYTF.

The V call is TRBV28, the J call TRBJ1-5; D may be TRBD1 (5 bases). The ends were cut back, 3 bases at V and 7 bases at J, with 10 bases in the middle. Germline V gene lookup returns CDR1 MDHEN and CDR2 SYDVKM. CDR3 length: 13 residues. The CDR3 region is CASSLRDPQPQHF. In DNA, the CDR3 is TGTGCCAGCAGTTTGAGGGACCCACAGCCCCAGCATTTT.

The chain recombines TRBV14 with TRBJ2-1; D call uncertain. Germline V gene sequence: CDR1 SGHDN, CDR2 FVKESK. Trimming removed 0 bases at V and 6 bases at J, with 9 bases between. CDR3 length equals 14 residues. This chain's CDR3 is CASSQDWSFNEQFF. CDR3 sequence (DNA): TGTGCCAGCAGCCAAGATTGGAGTTTCAATGAGCAGTTCTTC.

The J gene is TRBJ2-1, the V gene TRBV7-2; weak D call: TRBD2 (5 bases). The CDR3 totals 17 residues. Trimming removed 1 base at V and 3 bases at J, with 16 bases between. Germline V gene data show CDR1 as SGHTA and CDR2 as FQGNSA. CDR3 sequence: CASSLVASSPNYNEQFF. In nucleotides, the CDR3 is TGTGCCAGCAGCTTAGTAGCGTCGTCCCCGAACTACAATGAGCAGTTCTTC.

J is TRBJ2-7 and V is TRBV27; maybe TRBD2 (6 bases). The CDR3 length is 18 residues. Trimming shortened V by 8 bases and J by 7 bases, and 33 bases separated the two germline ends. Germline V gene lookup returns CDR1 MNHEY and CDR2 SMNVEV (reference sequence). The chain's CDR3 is CASSLFQDYTLLITEQYF. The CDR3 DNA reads TGTGCCAGCTCCCTTTTCCAGGACTACACCCTACTTATCACGGAGCAGTACTTC.

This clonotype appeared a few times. The DNA of the CDR3 is TGCGCCAGCAGCCAAGACAGGGAGAGGCCGCAGTTCTTC. This gives the protein CASSQDRERPQFF. The rearrangement links TRBV4-3 to TRBJ2-1, with D possibly called TRBD1 or TRBD2 (5 bases each). CDR1 is LGHNA, CDR2 YSLEER, per germline. This CDR3 has 13 residues. V was clipped by 0 bases and J by 12 bases, with 12 bases between them.

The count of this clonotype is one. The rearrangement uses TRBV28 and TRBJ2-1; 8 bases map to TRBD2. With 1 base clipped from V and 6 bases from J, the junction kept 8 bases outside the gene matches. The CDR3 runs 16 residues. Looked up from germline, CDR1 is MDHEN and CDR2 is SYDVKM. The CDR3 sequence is CASSLFGLAGSNEQFF. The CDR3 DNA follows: TGTGCCAGCAGTTTATTCGGTCTAGCGGGTTCCAATGAGCAGTTCTTC.

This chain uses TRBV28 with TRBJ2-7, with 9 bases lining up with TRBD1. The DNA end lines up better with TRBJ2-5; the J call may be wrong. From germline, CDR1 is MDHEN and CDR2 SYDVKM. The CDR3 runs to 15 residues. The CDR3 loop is CASSLGQGRWETQYF. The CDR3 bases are TGTGCCAGCAGTTTGGGACAGGGAAGATGGGAGACCCAGTACTTC.

DNA for the CDR3: TGCGCCAGCAGCCAAGATTCAGCTAGCGGGGCATACAATGAGCAGTTCTTC. As protein: CASSQDSASGAYNEQFF. The chain has TRBV4-1 and TRBJ2-1, with 9 bases matching TRBD2. The CDR3 runs to 17 residues. V lost 0 bases and J lost 4; bases outside the gene matches: 7. Germline CDR1 MGHRA, CDR2 YSYEKL.

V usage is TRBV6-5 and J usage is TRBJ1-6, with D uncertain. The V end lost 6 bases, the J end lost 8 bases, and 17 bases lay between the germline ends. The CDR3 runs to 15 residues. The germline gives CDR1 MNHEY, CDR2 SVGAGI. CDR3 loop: CASSLTNSGDSPLHF. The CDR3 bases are TGTGCCAGCAGCCTAACGAACAGTGGGGATTCACCCCTCCACTTT.

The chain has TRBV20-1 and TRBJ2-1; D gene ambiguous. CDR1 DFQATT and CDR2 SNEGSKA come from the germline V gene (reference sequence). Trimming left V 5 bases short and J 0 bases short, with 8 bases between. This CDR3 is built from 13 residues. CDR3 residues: CSAGWNSYNEQFF. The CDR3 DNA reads TGCAGTGCTGGGTGGAACTCCTACAATGAGCAGTTCTTC.

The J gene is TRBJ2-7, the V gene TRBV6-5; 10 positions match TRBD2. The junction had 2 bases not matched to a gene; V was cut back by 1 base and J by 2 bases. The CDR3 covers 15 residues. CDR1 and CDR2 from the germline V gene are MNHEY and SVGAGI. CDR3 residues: CASSYFSGRPYEQYF. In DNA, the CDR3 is TGTGCCAGCAGTTACTTTAGCGGGAGGCCCTACGAGCAGTACTTC.

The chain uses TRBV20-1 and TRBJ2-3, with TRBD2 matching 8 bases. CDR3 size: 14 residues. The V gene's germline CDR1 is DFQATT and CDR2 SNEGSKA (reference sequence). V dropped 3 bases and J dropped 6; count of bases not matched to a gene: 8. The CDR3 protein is CSASSGRAGDTQYF. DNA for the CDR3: TGCAGTGCTAGCTCCGGGAGGGCCGGTGATACGCAGTATTTT.

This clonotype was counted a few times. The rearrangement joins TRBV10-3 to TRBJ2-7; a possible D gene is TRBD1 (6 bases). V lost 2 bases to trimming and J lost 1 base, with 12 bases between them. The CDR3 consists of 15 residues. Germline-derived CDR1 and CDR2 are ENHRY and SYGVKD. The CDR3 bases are TGTGCCATCAGTGAGGAGGCAGGGGCTTCCTACGAGCAGTACTTC. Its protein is CAISEEAGASYEQYF.